A single sample gave rise to the 27 T cell receptor beta chains below, sequenced in a study of T cells in Graves' hyperthyroidism and ophthalmopathy (dated by TCRdb to between 2019 and 2020). Libraries were prepared through multiplex PCR. The sample was run on an Illumina HiSeq 2000. The TCR beta CDR3 regions were amplified from the RNA transcripts. The first round of RT-PCR for the TCR CDR3 was performed with the HTBI primer set and the Qiagen OneStep RT-PCR kit. The public reads were reprocessed in TCRdb via fastp at Q25 and MiXCR, keeping in-frame beta chains. Each CDR3 protein appears once, grouped with its most common genes and DNA. The sample yields 500,000 to 650,000 distinct CDR3 sequences; approximately 48% were counted once. Together, the top ten hold 44% of the sample. The sample was peripheral blood or thyroid tissue (not recorded which). The receptors shown here come from an adult woman with Graves' disease, either hyperthyroidism or ophthalmopathy (not recorded which).

This clonotype was found once. The chain joins TRBV19 to TRBJ1-5, with TRBD1 matching over 7 bases. Trimming cost V 7 bases and J 5 bases; bases outside gene matches: 17. Germline CDR1 reads LNHDA; CDR2 reads SQIVND (reference sequence). The CDR3 contains 17 residues. CDR3 region: CASTSIFRQGKDQPQHF. CDR3 in DNA: TGTGCCAGTACCTCGATCTTTAGACAGGGAAAAGATCAGCCCCAGCATTTT.

The chain employs TRBV7-9 and TRBJ2-5, with D perhaps given as TRBD1 or TRBD2 (5 bases each). Trimming stripped 4 bases from V and 6 bases from J, with 18 bases between. CDR3 length: 15 residues. Germline lookup yields CDR1 SEHNR and CDR2 FQNEAQ (reference sequence). CDR3 sequence reads: CASSSTAGAQKTQYF. The CDR3, as DNA: TGTGCCAGCAGCTCAACAGCCGGGGCACAAAAGACCCAGTACTTC.

This clonotype was observed a few times. V usage is TRBV7-9 and J usage is TRBJ2-7; a weak D match, TRBD2 (6 bases). The CDR3 is made up of 15 amino acids. The V end was cut by 3 bases, the J end by 4 bases, with 16 bases between. Germline loops: CDR1 SEHNR, CDR2 FQNEAQ (reference sequence). The CDR3 is CASSLTGDPLYEQYF. The DNA for the CDR3 is TGTGCCAGCAGCTTGACGGGGGATCCTTTGTACGAGCAGTACTTC.

This clonotype was counted a few times. The rearrangement links TRBV5-1 to TRBJ2-7, with TRBD2 matching 14 bases. The CDR3 length is 16 residues. The V and J ends lost 0 bases and 3 bases, in that order; junction bases with no gene match: 2. Germline-derived CDR1 and CDR2 are SGHRS and YFSETQ. CDR3 sequence: CASSLGGTSGSYEQYF. The DNA of the CDR3 is TGCGCCAGCAGCTTGGGCGGGACTAGCGGGAGCTACGAGCAGTACTTC.

Remarks on this clonotype: This may be a read error, as it is one base from a much larger clone. The chain carries TRBV25-1 and TRBJ2-3; D may match TRBD1 or TRBD2 (7 bases each). Germline CDR1 MGHDK, CDR2 SYGVNS. This CDR3 has 15 residues. Trimming took off 3 bases at V and 9 bases at J, with 19 bases between the two ends. The DNA of the CDR3 is TGTGCCAGCAGTGATCAGGGGGGACTACCCAAGACGCAGTATTTT. Its translation: CASSDQGGLPKTQYF.

This clonotype was recorded only once. CDR3 residues: CASSLVTGVSGSAFF. In DNA, the CDR3 is TGTGCCAGCAGCTTAGTTACAGGGGTCTCGGGATCGGCTTTCTTT. This chain links TRBV11-2 with TRBJ1-1; 7 nucleotides align to TRBD1. V gave up 1 base and J gave up 11 bases; unmatched junction bases: 13. The germline gives CDR1 SGHAT, CDR2 FQNNGV. CDR3 length equals 15 residues.

This chain joins TRBV19 and TRBJ2-2, with D perhaps matching TRBD1 (5 bases). Germline V gives CDR1 LNHDA, CDR2 SQIVND (reference sequence). CDR3 size: 14 residues. The V and J ends lost 7 bases and 5 bases respectively, with 14 bases between them. CDR3 loop: CASTRRVRTGELFF. The CDR3 DNA reads as TGTGCCAGTACACGCAGGGTACGGACCGGGGAGCTGTTTTTT.

This clonotype was observed at least ten times. The chain links TRBV4-2 to TRBJ1-2; 8 positions match TRBD1. The CDR3 consists of 15 residues. Germline values: CDR1 LGHNA, CDR2 YNFKEQ. The V segment lost 7 bases and the J segment 4 bases; nucleotides outside the gene matches: 11. CDR3 sequence reads: CASTLSGQVAYGYTF. The CDR3 DNA reads TGTGCCAGCACCTTGTCGGGACAGGTGGCCTATGGCTACACCTTC.

There are many counts of this clonotype. The chain couples TRBV6-2 or TRBV6-3 to TRBJ1-2; no definite D call. V lost 7 bases, J lost 5 bases, and 17 bases lay in between. CDR3 length: 14 amino acids. CDR1 is MNHEY and CDR2 is SVGEGT in the germline V gene. The CDR3 bases are TGTGCCAGCACCTACACAAGGACCTCATATGGCTACACCTTC. Translated: CASTYTRTSYGYTF.

The chain links TRBV5-1 to TRBJ2-7; D is undetermined. V gave up 2 bases and J gave up 0 bases, with 12 bases separating them. Per the germline V gene, CDR1 is SGHRS and CDR2 is YFSETQ. This CDR3 region has 15 residues. The DNA of the CDR3 is TGCGCCAGCAGCTTACTCCCCCAGAGCTCCTACGAGCAGTACTTC. Its translation is CASSLLPQSSYEQYF.

The chain combines TRBV6-2 or TRBV6-3 with TRBJ2-7, with D possibly being TRBD1 (6 bases). This CDR3 region has 15 residues. Germline CDR1 MNHEY, CDR2 SVGEGT. Trimming pared 4 bases from V and 2 bases from J, leaving 15 bases between. Here the CDR3 DNA reads TGTGCCAGCAGTTCCTTTGTGGACAGCACCTACGAGCAGTACTTC. Its protein is CASSSFVDSTYEQYF.

Turning to this clonotype: Germline and junction disagree at one end, which may indicate a read error. J is TRBJ1-3 and V is TRBV10-1, with D unresolved. The CDR3 sequence is 15 residues long. Looked up from germline, CDR1 is WNHNN and CDR2 is SYGVQD (reference sequence). The CDR3 coding sequence is TGTGCCAGCAGCTCCAGCGCGAGCTCTGGAAACACCATATATTTT. Protein sequence: CASSSSASSGNTIYF.

At least ten counts were recorded for this clonotype. The gene calls are TRBV7-8 and TRBJ1-1, with TRBD1 as a possible D gene (6 bases). This CDR3 spans 13 amino acids. The germline V gene has CDR1 SGHVS and CDR2 FQNEAQ. The ends were cut back, 4 bases at V and 8 bases at J, with 14 bases in the middle. In DNA, the CDR3 is TGTGCCAGCAGCTCTAACAGGGAGAGCGAAGCTTTCTTT. This gives the protein CASSSNRESEAFF.

The chain couples TRBV7-8 to TRBJ1-5; 7 bases fit TRBD1. CDR1 and CDR2 from the germline V gene are SGHVS and FQNEAQ. V lost 5 bases to trimming and J lost 2 bases; unmatched junction nucleotides: 6. The CDR3 loop spans 15 amino acids. CDR3 region: CASSRNRGRNQPQHF. In DNA, the CDR3 is TGTGCCAGCAGCCGAAACAGGGGACGCAATCAGCCCCAGCATTTT.

This clonotype appeared a few times. The CDR3 DNA is TGCAGTGCCGAACGGACACCTAACACTGAAGCTTTCTTT. Its protein product is CSAERTPNTEAFF. The genes are TRBV20-1 and TRBJ1-1, with TRBD1 as a possible D gene (5 bases). The CDR3 is 13 residues long. Deletions cut 6 bases from V and 2 bases from J, with 13 bases between. The V gene's germline CDR1 is DFQATT and CDR2 SNEGSKA (reference sequence).

CDR3 in DNA: TGTGCCAGCAGCGCTGTTTCTTTCGACACTGAAGCTTTCTTT. It translates to CASSAVSFDTEAFF. The rearrangement joins TRBV6-2 or TRBV6-3 to TRBJ1-1; D gene ambiguous. CDR1 and CDR2 from the germline V gene are MNHEY and SVGEGT. The CDR3 spans 14 residues. The germline V and J ends were trimmed by 6 bases and 3 bases, with 14 bases remaining between them.

This clonotype was observed at least ten times. This CDR3 is CASSYDSISNQPQHF. The CDR3 region has the DNA TGTGCCAGCAGTTACGACAGTATTAGCAATCAGCCCCAGCATTTT. This chain joins TRBV6-5 and TRBJ1-5; the D gene is possibly TRBD1 (5 bases). This CDR3 comprises 15 residues. Germline CDR1 is MNHEY and CDR2 is SVGAGI. Trimming left V 2 bases short and J 0 bases short, with 8 bases between.

This clonotype was recorded at least ten times. The V gene is TRBV5-1, the J gene TRBJ2-7, with a possible D match to TRBD2 (5 bases). CDR1 is SGHRS, CDR2 YFSETQ, per germline. The CDR3 has 16 residues. V was cut by 4 bases and J by 0 bases, with 17 bases left in between. This chain's CDR3 is CASSRGSASSSYEQYF. DNA of the CDR3: TGCGCCAGCAGCCGCGGATCGGCTAGCAGCTCCTACGAGCAGTACTTC.

V and J are TRBV7-9 and TRBJ1-2; TRBD1 matches at 9 bases. Germline V gene sequence: CDR1 SEHNR, CDR2 FQNEAQ (reference sequence). The CDR3 covers 13 residues. With V trimmed by 5 bases and J by 8 bases, 6 bases remained unmatched. The DNA for the CDR3 is TGTGCCAGCAGCCTCCGGACAGGGGTCGGCTACACCTTC. Translated: CASSLRTGVGYTF.

The sample holds many counts of this clonotype. V is TRBV20-1 and J is TRBJ1-1, with a tentative D call TRBD1 (5 bases). Germline lookup yields CDR1 DFQATT and CDR2 SNEGSKA (reference sequence). The V gene lost 3 bases and the J gene lost 7 bases, with 15 bases spanning the gap. The CDR3 sequence is 13 residues long. CDR3 sequence reads: CSARYSTGLEAFF. As DNA, the CDR3 is TGCAGTGCTAGGTACTCCACAGGCCTTGAAGCTTTCTTT.

Comments on this clonotype: This may come from a read error, since a much larger clone is one base off. CDR3 sequence: CASSPRGMQRNTEAFF. The CDR3 coding sequence is TGTGCCAGCAGCCCCAGGGGGATGCAGAGGAACACTGAAGCTTTCTTT. The chain carries TRBV11-2 and TRBJ1-1, with 7 bases aligning to TRBD1. The CDR3 is 16 residues long. The germline V gene has CDR1 SGHAT and CDR2 FQNNGV. Trimming at V came to 5 bases and at J to 1 base, leaving 10 bases not matched to a gene.

This rearrangement joins TRBV7-9 to TRBJ2-7; 12 bases fit TRBD1. The CDR3 is made up of 15 amino acids. Germline CDR1 reads SEHNR; CDR2 reads FQNEAQ (reference sequence). Trimming removed 6 bases from V and 6 bases from J; junction bases left unmatched: 9. The CDR3 spells CASRLRGQGASEQYF. In DNA, the CDR3 is TGTGCCAGCAGGCTCCGGGGACAGGGGGCCTCCGAGCAGTACTTC.

This clonotype was counted between two and nine times. For the CDR3, the DNA is TGCGCCAGCACCACGGACCCTCGGTTCGTCGGGAACACTGAAGCTTTCTTT. Translated: CASTTDPRFVGNTEAFF. The V call is TRBV5-1, the J call TRBJ1-1; D gene uncertain. This CDR3 is built from 17 residues. Trimming shortened V by 6 bases and J by 1 base, and 22 bases separated the two germline ends. Germline CDR1 reads SGHRS; CDR2 reads YFSETQ. The variable domain in full, with the rest retrieved from reference TRBV5-1 and TRBJ1-1, is KAGVTQTPRYLIKTRGQQVTLSCSPISGHRSVSWYQQTPGQGLQFLFEYFSETQRNKGNFPGRFSGRQFSNSRSEMNVSTLELGDSALYLCASTTDPRFVGNTEAFFGQGTRLTVV.

This clonotype occurred once. The rearrangement joins TRBV28 to TRBJ1-2, with TRBD1 identical over 7 bases. Germline V lookup: CDR1 MDHEN, CDR2 SYDVKM. V lost 6 bases to trimming and J lost 5 bases; unmatched junction nucleotides: 6. CDR3 size: 13 residues. CDR3 sequence: CASRTGVRYGYTF. CDR3 sequence (DNA): TGTGCCAGCAGAACAGGGGTGAGGTATGGCTACACCTTC.

This clonotype showed up many times. V gene TRBV7-2 combines with J gene TRBJ2-2, with D perhaps being TRBD1 or TRBD2 (5 bases each). Trimming left V 8 bases short and J 0 bases short, with 13 bases between. The germline gives CDR1 SGHTA, CDR2 FQGNSA. The CDR3 has 15 amino acids. CDR3 residues: CASRGGPPNTGELFF. CDR3 bases: TGTGCCAGCCGGGGCGGACCCCCGAACACCGGGGAGCTGTTTTTT.

This chain uses TRBV7-6 with TRBJ2-1, with 8 bases lining up with TRBD2. Trimming at V came to 5 bases and at J to 3 bases, leaving 9 bases not matched to a gene. The CDR3 totals 16 residues. CDR1 SGHVS and CDR2 FNYEAQ come from the germline V gene. CDR3 sequence reads: CASSIQLSGVYNEQFF. The DNA for the CDR3 is TGTGCCAGCAGCATCCAACTTAGCGGGGTCTACAATGAGCAGTTCTTC. Using reference TRBV7-6 and TRBJ2-1 for the parts outside the CDR3, the full variable domain is GAGVSQSPRYKVTKRGQDVALRCDPISGHVSLYWYRQALGQGPEFLTYFNYEAQQDKSGLPNDRFSAERPEGSISTLTIQRTEQRDSAMYRCASSIQLSGVYNEQFFGPGTRLTVL.

This clonotype was picked up many times. The chain recombines TRBV19 with TRBJ1-5, with 11 bases fitting TRBD1. CDR3 size: 19 residues. Trimming cost V 2 bases and J 1 base; bases outside gene matches: 10. Per germline, CDR1 LNHDA and CDR2 SQIVND (reference sequence). The CDR3 is CASSIRGDRGLRSNQPQHF. The CDR3 DNA reads TGTGCCAGTAGTATAAGGGGGGACAGGGGGTTGAGGAGCAATCAGCCCCAGCATTTT.